One and the same sample provided the 20 T cell receptor beta chains below, sequenced in a study of early stage breast cancer tumors. TCRdb keeps only in-frame clones here, not all; method: immunoSEQ multiplex PCR. The data contain roughly 20,000 clones, about 86% of them singletons. The sample consisted of blood. These receptors originate from a person aged 65-85 years with breast cancer.

V is TRBV7-3 and J is TRBJ1-2; 8 nucleotides line up with TRBD1. The CDR3 totals 15 residues. Germline V gene lookup returns CDR1 SGHTA and CDR2 FQGTGA. V gave up 5 bases and J gave up 6 bases; unmatched junction bases: 11. The CDR3 protein is CASSPTDRGFDGYTF. CDR3 in DNA: TGTGCCAGCAGCCCTACCGACAGGGGATTTGATGGCTACACCTTC.

The chain is built from TRBV14 and TRBJ2-3; no reliable D call. Looked up from germline, CDR1 is SGHDN and CDR2 is FVKESK. Trimming took off 4 bases at V and 3 bases at J, with 5 bases between the two ends. CDR3 length: 12 amino acids. CDR3 DNA: TGTGCCAGCAGCCCCAGGACAGATACGCAGTATTTT. It is translated as CASSPRTDTQYF.

The genes are TRBV5-1 and TRBJ2-5; tentative D call: TRBD2 (6 bases). This CDR3 is 16 amino acids long. V lost 4 bases and J 5 bases, leaving 21 bases between the germline ends. The germline CDR1 and CDR2 sequences are SGHRS and YFSETQ. In nucleotides, the CDR3 is TGCGCCAGCAGCCGGCTACCGGGGTCAGGAGGGGAGACCCAGTACTTC. Residues: CASSRLPGSGGETQYF.

This chain uses TRBV5-1 with TRBJ2-1; 12 bases match TRBD2. Losses at the gene ends were 1 base for V and 9 bases for J; bases not matched to a gene: 8. The CDR3 runs to 16 residues. Germline V lookup: CDR1 SGHRS, CDR2 YFSETQ. The DNA for the CDR3 is TGCGCCAGCAGCTTGAAGCTAGCGGGGGGGCAGGGTGAGCAGTTCTTC. Its translation is CASSLKLAGGQGEQFF. Together with reference TRBV5-1 and TRBJ2-1, the CDR3 gives the full variable domain: KAGVTQTPRYLIKTRGQQVTLSCSPISGHRSVSWYQQTPGQGLQFLFEYFSETQRNKGNFPGRFSGRQFSNSRSEMNVSTLELGDSALYLCASSLKLAGGQGEQFFGPGTRLTVL.

This chain connects TRBV18 to TRBJ1-4; 8 bases are a match to TRBD1. CDR1 and CDR2 (germline): KGHSH, LQKENI. The CDR3 length is 16 residues. The ends lost 3 bases at V and 7 bases at J; junction bases unmatched: 10. The CDR3: CASSPNGQGLGEKLFF. The CDR3 coding sequence is TGTGCCAGCTCACCCAATGGACAGGGTCTGGGTGAAAAACTGTTTTTT.

The chain combines TRBV5-4 with TRBJ2-1; 12 nucleotides agree with TRBD2. Trimming cost V 2 bases and J 13 bases; bases outside gene matches: 7. Germline assignment: CDR1 SGHNT and CDR2 YYREEE (reference sequence). The CDR3 totals 14 residues. The CDR3 here is CASSLEGLAGTQFF. DNA of the CDR3: TGTGCCAGCAGCTTAGAAGGACTAGCGGGGACCCAGTTCTTC.

V is TRBV5-1 and J is TRBJ1-1, with 7 bases that match TRBD1. This CDR3 contains 13 residues. The germline V gene has CDR1 SGHRS and CDR2 YFSETQ. The J segment lost 6 bases and the V segment lost 1 base, leaving 3 bases of the junction unmatched. The CDR3, as DNA: TGCGCCAGCAGCTTGCAGGGGGGCTCTGAAGCTTTCTTT. This gives the protein CASSLQGGSEAFF.

The rearrangement links TRBV19 to TRBJ2-6; maybe TRBD2 (6 bases). CDR1 and CDR2 (germline): LNHDA, SQIVND (reference sequence). The CDR3 contains 19 residues. V gave up 2 bases and J gave up 0 bases, with 17 bases separating them. The CDR3: CASSIISGRIRSGANVLTF. The CDR3 DNA reads TGTGCCAGTAGTATAATTAGCGGACGGATCCGCTCTGGGGCCAACGTCCTGACTTTC. The entire variable domain, with the rest obtained from reference TRBV19 and TRBJ2-6, is as follows: DGGITQSPKYLFRKEGQNVTLSCEQNLNHDAMYWYRQDPGQGLRLIYYSQIVNDFQKGDIAEGYSVSREKKESFPLTVTSAQKNPTAFYLCASSIISGRIRSGANVLTFGAGSRLTVL.

This chain joins TRBV4-1 and TRBJ2-1; possibly TRBD2 for D (6 bases). The CDR3 runs to 14 residues. Germline lookup yields CDR1 MGHRA and CDR2 YSYEKL. Trimming cost V 4 bases and J 8 bases, with 15 bases left between them. The CDR3 region has the DNA TGCGCCAGCAGCCGGGACTCCGATTGGGATGAGCAGTTCTTC. Translated: CASSRDSDWDEQFF.

The genes are TRBV5-6 and TRBJ1-2, with 7 nucleotides matching TRBD1. The CDR3 contains 15 residues. Germline CDR1 reads SGHDT; CDR2 reads YYEEEE. Trimming took 2 bases from V and 8 from J; bases not matched to a gene: 12. Written as DNA, the CDR3 is TGTGCCAGCAGCTTTCGTGACAGGGCGTCGGAGGGCTACACCTTC. Residues: CASSFRDRASEGYTF.

The J gene is TRBJ1-5, the V gene TRBV28, with TRBD1 matching over 7 bases. Germline V CDR1 and CDR2: MDHEN, SYDVKM. The junction had 11 bases not matched to a gene; V was cut back by 4 bases and J by 2 bases. The CDR3 consists of 17 residues. CDR3 loop: CASSSIAGTGGNQPQHF. DNA of the CDR3: TGTGCCAGCAGTTCCATTGCGGGAACAGGGGGCAATCAGCCCCAGCATTTT.

The chain uses TRBV28 and TRBJ1-5; perhaps TRBD1 as D (6 bases). V was clipped by 7 bases and J by 6 bases, with 19 bases between them. The CDR3 is 15 amino acids. CDR1 MDHEN and CDR2 SYDVKM come from the germline V gene. CDR3 protein: CASTYASQGSQPQHF. Here the CDR3 DNA reads TGTGCCAGCACCTACGCATCACAGGGCAGTCAGCCCCAGCATTTT.

The genes are TRBV7-2 and TRBJ2-2; 10 bases are shared with TRBD2. J was trimmed by 6 bases and V by 3 bases; bases with no gene match: 7. The CDR3 length is 16 residues. Germline CDR1 reads SGHTA; CDR2 reads FQGNSA. The CDR3: CASSLLAGGNPGELFF. The CDR3 nucleotides read TGTGCCAGCAGCTTGTTAGCGGGGGGCAACCCCGGGGAGCTGTTTTTT.

This chain links TRBV9 with TRBJ2-3, with 9 nucleotides matching TRBD2. This CDR3 contains 17 residues. CDR1 SGDLS and CDR2 YYNGEE come from the germline V gene. Trimming took 1 base from V and 1 from J; bases not matched to a gene: 7. The CDR3: CASSVTAGGLGTDTQYF. The CDR3 bases are TGTGCCAGCAGCGTAACAGCGGGGGGCTTGGGCACAGATACGCAGTATTTT.

V and J are TRBV14 and TRBJ1-1; 11 nucleotides line up with TRBD1. Germline CDR1 reads SGHDN; CDR2 reads FVKESK. V was pared by 4 bases and J by 5 bases, with 6 bases of the junction left unmatched. The CDR3 is 15 amino acids. This CDR3 is CASSPLGTGGTEAFF. Written as DNA, the CDR3 is TGTGCCAGCAGCCCACTTGGGACAGGGGGGACTGAAGCTTTCTTT.

The V call is TRBV11-2, the J call TRBJ2-1; D not resolved. The germline CDR1 and CDR2 sequences are SGHAT and FQNNGV. The CDR3 has 16 residues. Trimming left V 4 bases short and J 4 bases short, with 17 bases between. The DNA of the CDR3 is TGTGCCAGCAGCTCGCAAACGACGGCGACTTACAATGAGCAGTTCTTC. It encodes CASSSQTTATYNEQFF. The full variable domain, rest sourced from reference TRBV11-2 and TRBJ2-1, is EAGVAQSPRYKIIEKRQSVAFWCNPISGHATLYWYQQILGQGPKLLIQFQNNGVVDDSQLPKDRFSAERLKGVDSTLKIQPAKLEDSAVYLCASSSQTTATYNEQFFGPGTRLTVL.

The chain couples TRBV2 to TRBJ2-2, with 7 bases that match TRBD2. V trimming: 6 bases; J trimming: 4 bases; junction bases outside the gene matches: 5. CDR3 length: 14 residues. Germline values: CDR1 SNHLY, CDR2 FYNNEI. This CDR3 reads CASRLGGATGELFF. The CDR3 DNA follows: TGTGCCAGCAGGCTGGGAGGGGCCACCGGGGAGCTGTTTTTT.

J is TRBJ1-2 and V is TRBV29-1; D is unresolved. V lost 5 bases and J lost 4, with 17 bases in between. This CDR3 contains 14 residues. CDR1 SQVTM and CDR2 ANQGSEA come from the germline V gene. As DNA, the CDR3 is TGCAGCGTTAACAAACAGAGTCAAAGCTATGGCTACACCTTC. This sequence encodes CSVNKQSQSYGYTF.

The CDR3 nucleotides are TGTGCCTGGAGACTAGCGGGGGCCCCAGATACGCAGTATTTT. It yields the protein CAWRLAGAPDTQYF. The genes are TRBV30 and TRBJ2-3, with 11 nucleotides matching TRBD2. The trim removed 3 bases at V and 4 bases at J, leaving 3 bases unmatched. The length of the CDR3 is 14 residues. Per the germline V gene, CDR1 is GTSNPN and CDR2 is SVGIG (reference sequence).

The chain joins TRBV29-1 to TRBJ1-5; TRBD1 matches at 10 bases. V lost 6 bases and J lost 5; bases outside the gene matches: 4. The germline gives CDR1 SQVTM, CDR2 ANQGSEA. The CDR3 runs to 13 residues. Written as DNA, the CDR3 is TGCAGCGTGGCCGGGACAGGGGATCAGCCCCAGCATTTT. Its translation: CSVAGTGDQPQHF.